The 25 T cell receptor beta chains listed next were all sequenced from one sample in a study of CD8+ T cells in alopecia areata. RNA was extracted and reverse transcribed into cDNA as the sequencing template. Libraries were prepared by immunoSEQ multiplex PCR; TCRdb keeps only in-frame clonotypes and omits some of them. The table lists more than 140,000 clones, around 83% of them singletons. Stated treatment: oral pan-JAK inhibitor, 5-10 mg twice daily. The material sequenced was CD8+ T cells sorted from blood, taken at week 4, from a patient treated with tofacitinib. The receptors come from a human donor with alopecia areata.

This CDR3 is CSVEEHTANIQYF. The CDR3 bases are TGCAGCGTTGAAGAGCACACAGCAAACATTCAGTACTTC. The V gene is TRBV29-1, the J gene TRBJ2-4; unclear D gene. This CDR3 is 13 amino acids long. The V gene's germline CDR1 is SQVTM and CDR2 ANQGSEA. Between the trimmed V and J ends, which lost 0 bases and 6 bases, there was a span of 9 bases.

The chain has TRBV6-5 and TRBJ1-1; TRBD1 is a possible D gene (6 bases). CDR1 is MNHEY and CDR2 is SVGAGI in the germline V gene. The CDR3 covers 15 residues. V lost 2 bases, J lost 1 base, and 11 bases lay in between. CDR3: CASSYLGGGNTEAFF. The CDR3 region has the DNA TGTGCCAGCAGTTACCTGGGGGGCGGGAACACTGAAGCTTTCTTT.

The chain has TRBV21-1 and TRBJ2-3; the DNA was not used to check the table's D call, TRBD2. TRBV21-1 is reported as a pseudogene. CDR3 length: 17 residues. In DNA, the CDR3 is TGTGCCAGCAGCAAAGAAATCTGGCGGGGGGCCCAGGATACGCAGTATTTT. Translated, it gives CASSKEIWRGAQDTQYF.

About this clone: The identical CDR3 is also encoded by other nucleotide sequences in the sample. The genes are TRBV5-6 and TRBJ1-1; 8 positions agree with TRBD1. V shed 3 bases, J shed 1 base, and the junction held 2 bases outside the gene matches. This CDR3 is built from 14 residues. Germline loops: CDR1 SGHDT, CDR2 YYEEEE. CDR3 sequence: CASSWTGPNTEAFF. In DNA, the CDR3 is TGTGCCAGCAGCTGGACAGGGCCGAACACTGAAGCTTTCTTT.

V gene TRBV13 combines with J gene TRBJ2-4; 8 nucleotides match TRBD1. Germline assignment: CDR1 PRHDT and CDR2 FYEKMQ (reference sequence). Trimming cost V 5 bases and J 1 base; bases outside gene matches: 10. The CDR3 consists of 17 residues. The CDR3 DNA is TGTGCCAGCAGCCCTCGAGGTCAGGGGGCTGCCAAAAACATTCAGTACTTC. As protein: CASSPRGQGAAKNIQYF. The variable domain in full, with the rest retrieved from reference TRBV13 and TRBJ2-4, is AAGVIQSPRHLIKEKRETATLKCYPIPRHDTVYWYQQGPGQDPQFLISFYEKMQSDKGSIPDRFSAQQFSDYHSELNMSSLELGDSALYFCASSPRGQGAAKNIQYFGAGTRLSVL.

The rearrangement links TRBV9 to TRBJ2-1; D remains ambiguous. The V and J ends lost 7 bases and 7 bases respectively, with 9 bases between them. The CDR3 is 11 residues long. Germline V gene lookup returns CDR1 SGDLS and CDR2 YYNGEE. The CDR3 DNA reads as TGTGCCAGCGGCTCGGCTAATGAGCAGTTCTTC. Translating it yields CASGSANEQFF.

The rearrangement joins TRBV5-1 to TRBJ2-1, with 8 bases aligning to TRBD1. The CDR3 contains 14 residues. Germline-derived CDR1 and CDR2 are SGHRS and YFSETQ. J was trimmed by 6 bases and V by 2 bases; bases with no gene match: 4. The CDR3 sequence: CASSLQTGVNEQFF. For the CDR3, the DNA is TGCGCCAGCAGCTTACAGACAGGGGTCAATGAGCAGTTCTTC.

This rearrangement joins TRBV6-5 to TRBJ2-7, with a possible D match to TRBD1 (6 bases). Trimming shortened V by 2 bases and J by 5 bases, and 10 bases separated the two germline ends. Germline CDR1 and CDR2: MNHEY and SVGAGI. The CDR3 runs to 13 residues. DNA for the CDR3: TGTGCCAGCAGTTACGATACAGGGAACGAGCAGTACTTC. It yields the protein CASSYDTGNEQYF.

This chain uses TRBV30 with TRBJ2-1, with unresolved D. This CDR3 comprises 16 residues. Germline values: CDR1 GTSNPN, CDR2 SVGIG (reference sequence). V was trimmed by 5 bases and J by 6 bases, leaving 23 bases between them. The CDR3 loop reads CAWSRVGHLGPNEQFF. The DNA for the CDR3 is TGTGCCTGGTCCCGGGTTGGTCACCTGGGTCCCAATGAGCAGTTCTTC.

The chain recombines TRBV29-1 with TRBJ2-6, with TRBD2 as a possible D gene (7 bases). V was trimmed by 4 bases and J by 3 bases, leaving 10 bases between them. Germline V CDR1 and CDR2: SQVTM, ANQGSEA. The CDR3 is made up of 14 amino acids. In DNA, the CDR3 is TGCAGCGTTGTGGGGGGGCTTGGGGCCAACGTCCTGACTTTC. The encoded protein is CSVVGGLGANVLTF.

The genes are TRBV6-1 and TRBJ2-7; TRBD1 aligns across 9 bases. Germline V lookup: CDR1 MNHNS, CDR2 SASEGT. The CDR3 has 17 residues. J lost 1 base, V lost 3 bases, and 10 bases had no gene match. The CDR3 loop is CASSDRDREIQSYEQYF. In DNA form, the CDR3 reads TGTGCCAGCAGTGATCGGGACAGGGAAATCCAATCCTACGAGCAGTACTTC.

The J gene is TRBJ2-3, the V gene TRBV6-6; D is unresolved. V was clipped by 5 bases and J by 2 bases, with 5 bases between them. Germline values: CDR1 MNHNY, CDR2 SVGAGI (reference sequence). The CDR3 runs 12 residues. The DNA for the CDR3 is TGTGCCAGCAGTCCTCCCACAGATACGCAGTATTTT. Translation gives CASSPPTDTQYF.

The chain has TRBV30 and TRBJ2-1; TRBD2 is a possible D gene (5 bases). The CDR3 has 14 residues. Trimming removed 4 bases at V and 0 bases at J, with 10 bases between. CDR1 is GTSNPN and CDR2 is SVGIG in the germline V gene (reference sequence). This chain's CDR3 is CAWIPADSYNEQFF. The CDR3, as DNA: TGTGCCTGGATCCCAGCGGACTCCTACAATGAGCAGTTCTTC.

This rearrangement joins TRBV25-1 to TRBJ1-3; TRBD1 matches at 7 bases. Germline values: CDR1 MGHDK, CDR2 SYGVNS. The CDR3 spans 14 residues. V was clipped by 2 bases and J by 2 bases; unmatched bases: 0. The CDR3 is CASSETGAGNTIYF. The CDR3 DNA reads TGTGCCAGCAGTGAAACAGGGGCTGGAAACACCATATATTTT.

The V call is TRBV30, the J call TRBJ1-2, with 8 nucleotides matching TRBD1. Trimming took 4 bases from V and 8 from J; bases not matched to a gene: 12. The CDR3 is made up of 14 amino acids. The germline CDR1 and CDR2 sequences are GTSNPN and SVGIG (reference sequence). The CDR3 loop is CAWNTDRDVWGYTF. The CDR3 DNA follows: TGTGCCTGGAACACGGACAGGGACGTATGGGGCTACACCTTC. The full variable domain, its missing parts supplied by reference TRBV30 and TRBJ1-2, is SQTIHQWPATLVQPVGSPLSLECTVEGTSNPNLYWYRQAAGRGLQLLFYSVGIGQISSEVPQNLSASRPQDRQFILSSKKLLLSDSGFYLCAWNTDRDVWGYTFGSGTRLTVV.

The V and J genes are TRBV5-4 and TRBJ2-1, with TRBD2 as a possible D gene (5 bases). The germline V and J ends were trimmed by 3 bases and 4 bases, with 14 bases remaining between them. The CDR3 sequence is 15 residues long. Germline lookup yields CDR1 SGHNT and CDR2 YYREEE (reference sequence). This chain's CDR3 is CASSSTVSGYNEQFF. In DNA form, the CDR3 reads TGTGCCAGCAGCTCGACGGTCTCGGGATACAATGAGCAGTTCTTC. The complete variable domain, with remaining parts taken from reference TRBV5-4 and TRBJ2-1, reads ETGVTQSPTHLIKTRGQQVTLRCSSQSGHNTVSWYQQALGQGPQFIFQYYREEENGRGNFPPRFSGLQFPNYSSELNVNALELDDSALYLCASSSTVSGYNEQFFGPGTRLTVL.

The chain uses TRBV2 and TRBJ1-5; D is perhaps TRBD1 (6 bases). The CDR3 loop spans 14 amino acids. Germline-derived CDR1 and CDR2 are SNHLY and FYNNEI. Trimming stripped 5 bases from V and 3 bases from J, with 11 bases between. CDR3 protein: CASSIRGTNQPQHF. The CDR3 coding sequence is TGTGCCAGCAGTATTAGGGGGACCAATCAGCCCCAGCATTTT.

The V gene is TRBV6-5, the J gene TRBJ2-7, with TRBD1 as a possible D gene (5 bases). Germline V gene lookup returns CDR1 MNHEY and CDR2 SVGAGI. Trimming took 6 bases from V and 3 from J, leaving 12 bases between them. CDR3 length: 13 residues. DNA for the CDR3: TGTGCCAGCAGCCCGCAGGGCCACTACGAGCAGTACTTC. Its translation: CASSPQGHYEQYF.

This chain uses TRBV10-3 with TRBJ2-7, with 9 bases aligning to TRBD1. The CDR3 extends over 14 amino acids. V lost 4 bases to trimming and J lost 2 bases; unmatched junction nucleotides: 3. Germline V lookup: CDR1 ENHRY, CDR2 SYGVKD. The CDR3 coding sequence is TGTGCCATCAGTGTGGGGGACAGGGCCTACGAGCAGTACTTC. The encoded protein is CAISVGDRAYEQYF.

V gene TRBV2 combines with J gene TRBJ2-3; 7 nucleotides align to TRBD1. V lost 7 bases to trimming and J lost 2 bases; unmatched junction nucleotides: 9. Germline CDR1 SNHLY, CDR2 FYNNEI. The CDR3 runs 15 residues. The CDR3 reads CASTPRGQDTDTQYF. The CDR3 DNA follows: TGTGCCAGCACTCCGAGGGGGCAGGACACAGATACGCAGTATTTT.

The genes are TRBV11-1 and TRBJ2-7; D is uncertain. Germline V gene lookup returns CDR1 SGHAT and CDR2 FQDESV (reference sequence). CDR3 size: 12 residues. V was shortened by 8 bases and J by 5 bases, with 13 bases between the two germline ends. In DNA, the CDR3 is TGTGCCAGCGGCGTAGATCCCGACGAGCAGTACTTC. Its translation: CASGVDPDEQYF.

The chain joins TRBV10-3 to TRBJ2-1, with D perhaps being TRBD1 or TRBD2 (5 bases each). Germline lookup yields CDR1 ENHRY and CDR2 SYGVKD. CDR3 length: 15 amino acids. The V gene lost 3 bases and the J gene lost 1 base, with 10 bases spanning the gap. The CDR3 DNA reads as TGTGCCATCAGTGATTTGGGACCATCCTACAATGAGCAGTTCTTC. Translated, it gives CAISDLGPSYNEQFF.

This rearrangement joins TRBV13 to TRBJ2-3, with a tentative D call TRBD1 (6 bases). The V and J ends lost 3 bases and 2 bases respectively, with 12 bases between them. There are 15 residues in the CDR3. Germline CDR1 reads PRHDT; CDR2 reads FYEKMQ (reference sequence). CDR3 amino acids: CASSLWDIFTDTQYF. The CDR3 region has the DNA TGTGCCAGCAGCTTGTGGGACATCTTCACAGATACGCAGTATTTT.

The chain joins TRBV29-1 to TRBJ1-5, with 9 bases aligning to TRBD1. V lost 6 bases and J lost 4; bases outside the gene matches: 7. Germline CDR1 is SQVTM and CDR2 is ANQGSEA. The CDR3 extends over 14 amino acids. The CDR3 DNA reads as TGCAGCGTCTCTAACGGGACAGGGAATCAGCCCCAGCATTTT. Its protein product is CSVSNGTGNQPQHF.

The chain has TRBV5-1 and TRBJ2-1; TRBD2 agrees at 15 bases. Per the germline V gene, CDR1 is SGHRS and CDR2 is YFSETQ. CDR3 length equals 16 residues. The ends lost 4 bases at V and 4 bases at J; junction bases unmatched: 3. The CDR3 here is CASSLGLAGGYNEQFF. The DNA of the CDR3 is TGCGCCAGCAGCCTAGGACTAGCGGGAGGGTACAATGAGCAGTTCTTC.